This paragraph covers one T cell receptor beta chain sequence. This clonotype was seen more than once but under ten times. Its antigen specificity is not known. No qualities accompany the bases; no much larger clone lies one base away. The instrument given in TCRdb is Illumina NovaSeq 6000. Synthesis of TCR cDNA relied on 5'RACE template switching, a step that introduced a universal primer site along with unique molecular identifiers. Priming for cDNA synthesis came from both the TCR alpha and TCR beta constant segments. Library amplification involved two PCR steps, and the second step added sample barcodes and sequencing adapters. Sequencing of libraries was done on Illumina HiSeq 2500 (2x100 bp) or NovaSeq (2x150 bp). In the original analysis: MIGEC was used to demultiplex reads and collapse the reads into UMI consensus sequences, and MiXCR was used for V(D)J alignment. Clonotypes responding to the vaccine were identified with edgeR on replicate PBMC samples, with the criteria of FDR below 0.01 and a log2 fold change above 5 up to day 15. CD4 or CD8 identity was assigned to each bulk clonotype according to whether the clonotype was present at higher abundance in the sequenced CD4 repertoire or the sequenced CD8 repertoire. TCRdb handled the public reads itself, with Q25 trimming in fastp and clone calling in MiXCR, and kept productive beta chains. Rows matching on CDR3 protein sequence are summarized as one entry with the most common DNA and genes. The V and J calls here are based on TCRdb, not the publication. A total of 300,000 to 350,000 distinct CDR3 sequences appear in this sample, approximately 11% of them only once. The ten largest make up over 3% of the sample.

There are 14 amino acids in the CDR3, from cysteine to phenylalanine inclusive. Of the read, only the CDR3 DNA is kept; its 42 bases are in frame from base 1. V sheds 2 bases and J sheds 4 bases, leaving 12 bases between their ends. According to the germline V gene, CDR1 reads SGHRS and CDR2 reads YFSETQ. This entry is derived from a study of T cells after yellow fever vaccination (dated 2019 in TCRdb). For the study in its entirety: Libraries from fractions with low cell numbers were prepared with the SMART-Seq v4 Ultra Low Input RNA kit. Blood samples were taken at several timepoints before and after primary and secondary immunization, and bulk PBMC replicates and cell subsets were isolated. To track T-cell clones before and after primary and booster YFV17D yellow fever vaccination, bulk TCR alpha and beta repertoires were sequenced longitudinally. Two healthy male donors made up the cohort, one aged 18 to 29 years and the other aged 30 to 40 years.

The study at large found these results: Because abundant contaminating clonotypes from the bulk population could be contained in FACS-sorted repertoires, computational filtering was required. Compared with the primary T-cell response, the secondary T-cell response was weaker but faster, peaking on day 5 rather than day 15. After the booster, most of the clones that had expanded following primary vaccination were detected again (roughly 97% of CD4 and 80% to 90% of CD8), which suggests that memory was broadly maintained. The study included only a couple of donors, which limits how far the findings can be generalized. A small share of clonotypes occurred in both CD4 and CD8 compartments, likely arising from convergent recombination.

The treatment or condition tag for this specimen amounts to: live attenuated yellow fever vaccine strain. A standard Ficoll-Paque protocol was used to isolate PBMCs from peripheral blood. CD4 and CD8 T-cell fractions were isolated with Dynabeads CD4 and CD8 positive selection kits. TriZol was used to extract RNA from bulk PBMCs, from CD4 and CD8 fractions, and from dextramer-positive and dextramer-negative fractions. The receptor chain draws on TRBV5-1 and TRBJ1-2; there is no confident call for the D gene. The specimen comprised CD4+ T cells sorted from PBMCs, sampled 45 days after the yellow fever booster vaccination. The TCR originated in a young man who received the YFV17D yellow fever vaccine. The CDR3 here reads CASSLMTVSYGYTF. The DNA sequence reads TGCGCCAGCAGCTTAATGACTGTATCCTATGGCTACACCTTC.